A selection of T cell receptor beta chains follows, all from one sample in a study of T-cell reconstitution after alpha-beta-depleted transplantation in children. Each CDR3 protein gets one entry after TCRdb re-called the PCR reads with MiXCR. This table has around 800,000 distinct CDR3 sequences, roughly 16% appearing once. The sample in question was PBMCs, mostly from graft donor cells, obtained 360 days after TCRalphabeta/CD19-depleted stem cell transplant. The receptors here all came from a male patient aged 10 to 17 who had a stem cell transplant for acute lymphoblastic leukemia, so the T cells may come from the graft donor. The CDR3 runs from the conserved cysteine through the conserved F or W. The D gene is left open where the match is weak.

j_call d_call v_call cdr3_aa
TRBJ2-4 TRBD2 TRBV18 CASSPSRLAGVKDIQYF
TRBJ2-7 - TRBV10-3 CAISESGWEESYEQYF
TRBJ2-7 TRBD2 TRBV3-1 CASSRTSASYEQYF
TRBJ2-1 - TRBV12-3/TRBV12-4 CASSPSQARRYNEQFF
TRBJ2-1 TRBD2 TRBV11-2 CASCPRLAHNEQFF
TRBJ2-7 - TRBV7-3 CASSLTSIHEQYF
TRBJ2-5 - TRBV29-1 CSSTRGETQYF
TRBJ2-3 - TRBV20-1 CSARGATLTDTQYF
TRBJ2-6 - TRBV7-3 CASSLEGSSGANVLTF
TRBJ2-2 - TRBV18 CASSPSSAGTGELFF
TRBJ2-1 - TRBV6-4 CASSDSPARPPHNEQFF
TRBJ2-7 - TRBV4-1 CASSQGWGRVYEQYF
TRBJ2-7 - TRBV6-2/TRBV6-3 CASSPQNEQYF
TRBJ2-3 - TRBV5-4 CASSRPGTAADTQYF
TRBJ1-1 - TRBV10-3 CAARGALNTEAFF
TRBJ2-7 TRBD2 TRBV6-2/TRBV6-3 CASSYVGGAYEQYF
TRBJ2-2 - TRBV9 CASSALRNTGELFF